Listed below are T cell receptor beta chains from one sample, sequenced in a study of T cell changes during pregnancy in multiple sclerosis. The repertoire was sequenced with immunoSEQ multiplex PCR; TCRdb's copy has only in-frame clones and lacks some. This sample has approximately 74,000 clones; less than 90% occur once, and the top ten carry roughly 3.3%. The sequencing used peripheral blood, collected before pregnancy. Receptors originate from a female donor with multiple sclerosis, enrolled in a pregnancy study. Both conserved end residues are part of each CDR3. A D gene is named only where the DNA matches it firmly. The listing skips clone size in some rows; elsewhere it reads once, few, many or a size class.

TRBJ1-2 | NA | TRBV6-5 | NA | CASRLYPGVNYGYTF | TGTGCCAGTCGGTTGTATCCGGGGGTAAACTATGGCTACACCTTC
TRBJ1-1 | NA | TRBV10-3 | NA | CAISEYSGNTEAFF | TGTGCCATCAGTGAGTACTCAGGGAACACTGAAGCTTTCTTT
TRBJ2-1 | NA | TRBV6-6 | TRBD1 | CASMGTGTYNEQFF | TGTGCCAGCATGGGGACAGGGACTTACAATGAGCAGTTCTTC
TRBJ1-2 | NA | TRBV30 | TRBD1 | CAWSALYGQGTSWGYTF | TGTGCCTGGAGTGCCCTCTACGGACAGGGTACGTCTTGGGGCTACACCTTC
TRBJ1-1 | NA | TRBV30 | TRBD1 | CAWSVFGTGGTEAFF | TGTGCCTGGAGTGTATTCGGGACAGGGGGCACTGAAGCTTTCTTT
TRBJ1-2 | NA | TRBV5-4 | TRBD1 | CASSLDRGYDYGYTF | TGTGCCAGCAGCTTGGACAGGGGTTATGACTATGGCTACACCTTC
TRBJ2-1 | NA | TRBV11-2 | NA | CASSHRDTSSYNEQFF | TGTGCCAGCAGCCACCGGGACACTAGCTCCTACAATGAGCAGTTCTTC
TRBJ1-1 | NA | TRBV19 | NA | CASSIGGGGTEAFF | TGTGCCAGTAGTATAGGCGGGGGGGGAACTGAAGCTTTCTTT
TRBJ2-1 | once | TRBV10-2 | NA | CASSESDGAGRQFF | TGCGCCAGCAGTGAGTCCGACGGAGCTGGGAGGCAGTTCTTC
TRBJ1-1 | NA | TRBV2 | NA | CASSSGTLTEAFF | TGTGCCAGCAGTTCGGGGACACTCACTGAAGCTTTCTTT
TRBJ1-1 | NA | TRBV7-9 | NA | CASSSSTVNTEAFF | TGTGCCAGCAGCTCCTCGACAGTCAACACTGAAGCTTTCTTT
TRBJ2-5 | NA | TRBV2 | NA | CASSEVGSQETQYF | TGTGCCAGCAGTGAAGTGGGCAGCCAAGAGACCCAGTACTTC
TRBJ2-3 | once | TRBV6-1 | NA | CASRKQEISTDTQYF | TGTGCCAGCAGAAAACAGGAAATTAGCACAGATACGCAGTATTTT
TRBJ2-1 | NA | TRBV9 | TRBD2 | CASSVGLAGGIPSSYNEQFF | TGTGCCAGCAGCGTAGGACTAGCGGGGGGAATACCGAGCTCCTACAATGAGCAGTTCTTC
TRBJ1-1 | few | TRBV4-1 | NA | CASSLESYNTEAFF | TGCGCCAGCAGCCTCGAGTCCTATAACACTGAAGCTTTCTTT
TRBJ1-3 | NA | TRBV18 | TRBD1 | CASSPGQGYSFSGNTIYF | TGTGCCAGCTCCCCTGGACAGGGATATAGTTTCTCTGGAAACACCATATATTTT
TRBJ2-7 | few | TRBV14 | NA | CASSQDRTEEQYF | TGTGCCAGCAGCCAAGATCGGACTGAGGAGCAGTACTTC
TRBJ2-1 | NA | TRBV7-2 | TRBD2 | CATRRAGSSYNEQFF | TGTGCTACTCGGCGAGCGGGGAGCTCCTACAATGAGCAGTTCTTC
TRBJ1-4 | NA | TRBV18 | TRBD1 | CASSPGQVTTNEKLFF | TGTGCCAGCTCACCGGGACAGGTGACAACTAATGAAAAACTGTTTTTT
TRBJ2-3 | NA | TRBV7-2 | NA | CASSLAYTDTQYF | TGTGCCAGCAGCTTAGCTTACACAGATACGCAGTATTTT
TRBJ1-3 | NA | TRBV2 | NA | CASSRDVELSGNTIYF | TGTGCCAGCAGTCGCGACGTGGAGCTCTCTGGAAACACCATATATTTT
TRBJ1-2 | NA | TRBV6-1 | TRBD1 | CASSESGQGGYGYTF | TGTGCCAGCAGTGAATCAGGACAGGGTGGCTATGGCTACACCTTC
TRBJ2-5 | NA | TRBV6-5 | TRBD1 | CASSDLGQQETQYF | TGTGCCAGCAGTGATTTGGGACAGCAAGAGACCCAGTACTTC
TRBJ2-7 | NA | TRBV27 | TRBD1 | CASSHYPGQGAYEQYF | TGTGCCAGCAGCCATTATCCGGGACAGGGGGCCTACGAGCAGTACTTC
TRBJ2-3 | NA | TRBV5-1 | NA | CASRWDSRAGAGTDTQYF | TGCGCCAGCCGTTGGGACAGTCGAGCGGGGGCGGGCACAGATACGCAGTATTTT
TRBJ2-7 | NA | TRBV5-6 | NA | CASSSVSSYEQYF | TGTGCCAGCAGCTCCGTCAGCTCCTACGAGCAGTACTTC
TRBJ2-3 | NA | TRBV29-1 | NA | CSVHQDTLGNTQYF | TGCAGCGTCCATCAGGACACTTTGGGAAATACGCAGTATTTT
TRBJ1-4 | once | TRBV20-1 | TRBD1 | CSARGQGELFF | TGCAGTGCTAGGGGGCAGGGGGAACTGTTTTTT
TRBJ1-1 | NA | TRBV11-2 | NA | CASSLAGGDTEAFF | TGTGCCAGCAGCTTAGCGGGGGGCGACACTGAAGCTTTCTTT
TRBJ2-7 | NA | TRBV5-6 | TRBD2 | CASSLTGTSGIYEQYF | TGTGCCAGCAGCTTGACCGGGACTAGCGGGATCTACGAGCAGTACTTC
TRBJ2-7 | few | TRBV4-3 | TRBD1 | CASSREIGTGYEQYF | TGCGCCAGCAGCCGTGAAATCGGGACAGGCTACGAGCAGTACTTC
TRBJ1-4 | NA | TRBV20-1 | NA | CSAPMSRLFF | TGCAGTGCTCCGATGAGTCGACTGTTTTTT
TRBJ1-1 | NA | TRBV5-1 | NA | CASSLRGTEAFF | TGCGCCAGCAGCTTGCGAGGGACTGAAGCTTTCTTT
TRBJ1-2 | NA | TRBV15 | NA | CATSRDPRGYTF | TGTGCCACCAGCAGAGATCCCCGGGGCTACACCTTC